These 22 T cell receptor beta chains were all obtained from the same sample, sequenced in a study of T-cell reconstitution after alpha-beta-depleted transplantation in children. Researchers prepared the TCRbeta library using unique molecular identifiers, the study reports. TCRdb passed the PCR reads through MiXCR, listing each CDR3 protein once. The table lists about 640,000 distinct CDR3 sequences, roughly 13% of them singletons. The sequencing used PBMCs, mostly from graft donor cells, collected 360 days after TCRalphabeta/CD19-depleted stem cell transplant. The receptors shown here come from a male patient younger than 18 who had a stem cell transplant for acute myeloid leukemia, so the T cells may come from the graft donor.

The table lists this clonotype with a few counts. This chain uses TRBV18 with TRBJ2-3; 14 bases line up with TRBD2. Trimming removed 0 bases from V and 8 bases from J; junction bases left unmatched: 4. The germline V gene has CDR1 KGHSH and CDR2 LQKENI. This CDR3 is built from 16 residues. The CDR3 bases are TGTGCCAGCTCACCACCAGGACTAGCGGGAGGATCTACGCAGTATTTT. Its translation: CASSPPGLAGGSTQYF.

This clonotype was seen once. The chain recombines TRBV6-5 with TRBJ2-7; D tentatively reads TRBD1 or TRBD2 (5 bases each). Trimming took 2 bases from V and 2 from J, leaving 13 bases between them. Germline V CDR1 and CDR2: MNHEY, SVGAGI. This CDR3 comprises 15 residues. The CDR3 bases are TGTGCCAGCAGTTACGGGGCGGGCAGGCCCTACGAGCAGTACTTC. It is translated as CASSYGAGRPYEQYF.

This clonotype showed up just a few times. The chain is built from TRBV12-3 or TRBV12-4 and TRBJ2-1, with D perhaps TRBD1 or TRBD2 (5 bases each). Trimming pared 6 bases from V and 7 bases from J, leaving 16 bases between. The CDR3 runs to 14 residues. The CDR3: CASRREQVQNEQFF. The CDR3 region has the DNA TGTGCCAGCAGACGGGAACAGGTACAGAATGAGCAGTTCTTC.

In its sample, this clonotype was seen many times. This chain links TRBV10-3 with TRBJ2-3; 13 bases are shared with TRBD2. Looked up from germline, CDR1 is ENHRY and CDR2 is SYGVKD. The J segment lost 1 base and the V segment lost 7 bases, leaving 8 bases of the junction unmatched. The CDR3 extends over 17 amino acids. The CDR3: CAIMRGLAGAGTDTQYF. In nucleotides, the CDR3 is TGTGCCATCATGCGAGGACTAGCGGGAGCTGGCACAGATACGCAGTATTTT.

There are many counts of this clonotype. V and J are TRBV11-2 and TRBJ2-5, with 10 bases aligning to TRBD2. Germline V gives CDR1 SGHAT, CDR2 FQNNGV. V was clipped by 0 bases and J by 2 bases; unmatched bases: 18. The CDR3 covers 21 residues. The CDR3 spells CASSLELAGMVGSRVQETQYF. The CDR3 nucleotides read TGTGCCAGCAGCTTAGAACTAGCGGGGATGGTGGGTTCTCGGGTTCAAGAGACCCAGTACTTC.

This clonotype was seen only a few times. This sequence joins TRBV20-1 and TRBJ2-7; TRBD2 aligns across 10 bases. This CDR3 comprises 15 residues. Trimming cost V 5 bases and J 6 bases; bases outside gene matches: 13. Germline V lookup: CDR1 DFQATT, CDR2 SNEGSKA (reference sequence). CDR3 region: CSASLKASGRIEQYF. The CDR3 nucleotides read TGCAGTGCTTCCCTGAAGGCTAGCGGGAGAATCGAGCAGTACTTC.

This rearrangement joins TRBV18 to TRBJ1-1; D not resolved. Germline loops: CDR1 KGHSH, CDR2 LQKENI. This CDR3 region has 14 residues. Trimming took 6 bases from V and 2 from J, leaving 13 bases between them. As DNA, the CDR3 is TGTGCCAGCTCGTCTCTCAGTCAAAACACTGAAGCTTTCTTT. Its translation is CASSSLSQNTEAFF.

This clonotype was picked up a small number of times. The rearrangement uses TRBV12-3 or TRBV12-4 and TRBJ2-7; tentative D call: TRBD1 (7 bases). V gave up 6 bases and J gave up 5 bases, with 14 bases separating them. The CDR3 loop spans 13 amino acids. The CDR3 reads CASSPTGRHEQYF. CDR3 coding DNA: TGTGCCAGCAGCCCGACAGGGAGGCACGAGCAGTACTTC.

The chain links TRBV7-2 to TRBJ2-1; no clear D gene. The CDR3 contains 15 residues. Germline values: CDR1 SGHTA, CDR2 FQGNSA. Trimming removed 3 bases at V and 7 bases at J, with 16 bases between. The CDR3 spells CASSFVVRKANEQFF. The CDR3 nucleotides read TGTGCCAGCAGCTTTGTGGTGCGTAAGGCTAATGAGCAGTTCTTC.

In its sample, this clonotype was seen a few times. The V and J genes are TRBV4-3 and TRBJ1-5, with D hard to call. This CDR3 has 15 amino acids. Germline CDR1 LGHNA, CDR2 YSLEER. Trimming pared 0 bases from V and 3 bases from J, leaving 9 bases between. DNA of the CDR3: TGCGCCAGCAGCCAAGATTATCCACTCAATCAGCCCCAGCATTTT. Its translation is CASSQDYPLNQPQHF.

The chain couples TRBV20-1 to TRBJ1-6; D gene unclear. Germline CDR1 reads DFQATT; CDR2 reads SNEGSKA (reference sequence). Deletions cut 6 bases from V and 0 bases from J, with 9 bases between. The CDR3 runs to 14 residues. CDR3 DNA sequence: TGCAGTGCGCTCGGGAGCTCCTATAATTCACCCCTCCACTTT. Its translation is CSALGSSYNSPLHF.

This chain's CDR3 is CASSYMRENSYNEQFF. CDR3 nucleotide sequence: TGTGCCAGCAGCTATATGCGGGAGAACTCCTACAATGAGCAGTTCTTC. J is TRBJ2-1 and V is TRBV9; TRBD2 matches at 7 bases. Germline V gives CDR1 SGDLS, CDR2 YYNGEE. This CDR3 has 16 amino acids. The trim removed 4 bases at V and 0 bases at J, leaving 7 bases unmatched.

This chain uses TRBV20-1 with TRBJ2-3; the match to TRBD2 covers 11 bases. This CDR3 contains 16 residues. After removal of 0 bases from V and 2 bases from J, the junction contained 4 bases not matched to a gene. CDR1 and CDR2 (germline): DFQATT, SNEGSKA (reference sequence). The DNA of the CDR3 is TGCAGTGCTAGAGACGGGACTAGCGGAACCACAGATACGCAGTATTTT. Translating it yields CSARDGTSGTTDTQYF.

CDR3 nucleotides: TGCAGCGCAACGGGGGTAGGGGTGCATAATGAGCAGTTCTTC. This sequence encodes CSATGVGVHNEQFF. The chain has TRBV29-1 and TRBJ2-1, with D maybe TRBD2 (6 bases). Trimming took 7 bases from V and 7 from J, leaving 20 bases between them. CDR1 and CDR2 (germline): SQVTM, ANQGSEA. CDR3 length equals 14 residues.

This clonotype was detected ten times or more. The rearrangement joins TRBV11-1 to TRBJ2-5; D is possibly TRBD2 (6 bases). The germline CDR1 and CDR2 sequences are SGHAT and FQDESV (reference sequence). The V and J ends lost 3 bases and 2 bases respectively, with 13 bases between them. This CDR3 comprises 15 residues. CDR3 amino acids: CASSFGLALQETQYF. DNA for the CDR3: TGTGCCAGCAGCTTCGGGCTAGCGTTACAAGAGACCCAGTACTTC.

The V gene is TRBV7-6, the J gene TRBJ2-1; 16 bases line up with TRBD2. The germline V gene encodes CDR1 SGHVS and CDR2 FNYEAQ. V lost 5 bases and J lost 5; bases outside the gene matches: 9. This CDR3 is built from 18 residues. CDR3 DNA sequence: TGTGCCAGCAGCCGGGGACTAGCGGGAGGGCCGTCTGACAATGAGCAGTTCTTC. This codes for CASSRGLAGGPSDNEQFF.

This chain's CDR3 is CASSGTSGTHEQFF. The CDR3 bases are TGTGCCAGCAGCGGGACTAGCGGGACCCATGAGCAGTTCTTC. The chain links TRBV9 to TRBJ2-1; 12 bases are a match to TRBD2. The CDR3 is 14 residues long. The junction had 3 bases not matched to a gene; V was cut back by 3 bases and J by 8 bases. CDR1 SGDLS and CDR2 YYNGEE come from the germline V gene.

This clonotype was seen only a few times. The chain is built from TRBV28 and TRBJ2-5; tentative D call: TRBD2 (5 bases). Germline CDR1 reads MDHEN; CDR2 reads SYDVKM. CDR3 length equals 13 residues. Trimming took 7 bases from V and 3 from J, leaving 12 bases between them. For the CDR3, the DNA is TGTGCCAGCACCGGGGATTGGAAAGAGACCCAGTACTTC. It codes for CASTGDWKETQYF. Combining the CDR3 with reference TRBV28 and TRBJ2-5 gives the whole variable domain DVKVTQSSRYLVKRTGEKVFLECVQDMDHENMFWYRQDPGLGLRLIYFSYDVKMKEKGDIPEGYSVSREKKERFSLILESASTNQTSMYLCASTGDWKETQYFGPGTRLLVL.

In this sample, this clonotype turned up many times. This sequence joins TRBV7-2 and TRBJ1-1, with TRBD1 matching over 10 bases. The CDR3 has 14 residues. Germline CDR1 and CDR2: SGHTA and FQGNSA. V shed 5 bases, J shed 1 base, and the junction held 1 base outside the gene matches. CDR3 in amino acids: CASSRTGGNTEAFF. CDR3 coding DNA: TGTGCCAGCAGCCGGACAGGGGGGAACACTGAAGCTTTCTTT. Variable domain in full (rest from reference TRBV7-2 and TRBJ1-1): GAGVSQSPSNKVTEKGKDVELRCDPISGHTALYWYRQSLGQGLEFLIYFQGNSAPDKSGLPSDRFSAERTGGSVSTLTIQRTQQEDSAVYLCASSRTGGNTEAFFGQGTRLTVV.

This clonotype was observed a handful of times. The chain employs TRBV7-3 and TRBJ2-7; possible D gene TRBD2, 6 bases. V was shortened by 4 bases and J by 7 bases, with 20 bases between the two germline ends. The CDR3 runs 15 residues. From germline, CDR1 is SGHTA and CDR2 FQGTGA. The CDR3 loop reads CASSYSLAGFEEQYF. CDR3 in DNA: TGTGCCAGCAGCTACTCACTAGCCGGGTTTGAGGAGCAGTACTTC.

This chain uses TRBV20-1 with TRBJ2-2; D possibly corresponds to TRBD1 (5 bases). The ends were cut back, 0 bases at V and 8 bases at J, with 13 bases in the middle. The germline V gene encodes CDR1 DFQATT and CDR2 SNEGSKA (reference sequence). CDR3 length: 14 residues. Here the CDR3 reads CSARDPPGLGELFF. The CDR3 nucleotides are TGCAGTGCTAGAGATCCCCCAGGGTTGGGGGAGCTGTTTTTT.

This clonotype was recorded at least ten times. The genes are TRBV11-2 and TRBJ2-2, with D perhaps being TRBD1 or TRBD2 (5 bases each). The CDR3 spans 13 residues. CDR1 and CDR2 from the germline V gene are SGHAT and FQNNGV. V was pared by 5 bases and J by 6 bases, with 10 bases between. The CDR3 DNA reads as TGTGCCAGCAGCGAGACGGGACCCGGGGAGCTGTTTTTT. Its translation: CASSETGPGELFF.